These T cell receptor beta chains were read from a single sample in a study of cytomegalovirus exposure and HLA in healthy donors. Measured with immunoSEQ multiplex PCR; TCRdb has only the in-frame clones, and not every one. The table lists approximately 160,000 clones, around 76% of them singletons. The sequencing input was PBMCs. The receptor set was obtained from a middle-aged woman in good health and CMV-seronegative. Each CDR3 is given with its conserved first and last residue. Each record gives: V gene, D gene, J gene, clone size, CDR3 DNA, CDR3 protein. The D gene is left open where the match is weak. Clone sizes are given selectively: once, few, many, or a class where the clone is expanded.

V gene: TRBV28
D gene: -
J gene: TRBJ1-1
clone size: -
CDR3 DNA: TGTGCCAGCAGTCCTCCGGGATTCGAGGCTTTCTTT
CDR3 protein: CASSPPGFEAFF

V gene: TRBV2
D gene: -
J gene: TRBJ1-2
clone size: -
CDR3 DNA: TGTGCCAGGCCGGACAGCCGTTCATATGGCTACACCTTC
CDR3 protein: CARPDSRSYGYTF

V gene: TRBV27
D gene: -
J gene: TRBJ2-7
clone size: -
CDR3 DNA: TGTGCCAGCAGTTTTAGTAGCTCCTACGAGCAGTACTTC
CDR3 protein: CASSFSSSYEQYF

V gene: TRBV28
D gene: TRBD2
J gene: TRBJ2-1
clone size: -
CDR3 DNA: TGTGCCAGCAGTTTATCGGGGACTAGAACCAATGAGCAGTTCTTC
CDR3 protein: CASSLSGTRTNEQFF

V gene: TRBV5-1
D gene: -
J gene: TRBJ1-1
clone size: -
CDR3 DNA: TGCGCCAGCAGCCCGGAGCCACAGGGTACGGGCACTGAAGCTTTCTTT
CDR3 protein: CASSPEPQGTGTEAFF

V gene: TRBV7-7
D gene: TRBD2
J gene: TRBJ2-5
clone size: -
CDR3 DNA: TGTGCTAGCAGCTTTGGGACTAGCGGGAGAGAGACCCAGTACTTC
CDR3 protein: CASSFGTSGRETQYF

V gene: TRBV27
D gene: -
J gene: TRBJ2-7
clone size: -
CDR3 DNA: TGTGCCAGCAGTGCGGGGACAGCTTCCATCTACGAGCAGTACTTC
CDR3 protein: CASSAGTASIYEQYF

V gene: TRBV10-3
D gene: TRBD2
J gene: TRBJ2-5
clone size: -
CDR3 DNA: TGTGCCATCAGCGGACTAGCGGGAGTCGGAGAGACCCAGTACTTC
CDR3 protein: CAISGLAGVGETQYF

V gene: TRBV30
D gene: -
J gene: TRBJ2-2
clone size: -
CDR3 DNA: TGTGCCTGGAGTACGGGCGGGGAGCTGTTTTTT
CDR3 protein: CAWSTGGELFF

V gene: TRBV27
D gene: TRBD1
J gene: TRBJ1-1
clone size: -
CDR3 DNA: TGTGCCAGCAGTTTCTCCTACAGGGGCGAGGACACTGAAGCTTTCTTT
CDR3 protein: CASSFSYRGEDTEAFF

V gene: TRBV19
D gene: -
J gene: TRBJ1-3
clone size: -
CDR3 DNA: TGTGCCAGCGGGGAGGCCTCGAGCTCTGGAAACACCATATATTTT
CDR3 protein: CASGEASSSGNTIYF

V gene: TRBV30
D gene: -
J gene: TRBJ2-1
clone size: -
CDR3 DNA: TGTGCCTGGAGTCCCCTCGGGGACTCGGAGCAGTTCTTC
CDR3 protein: CAWSPLGDSEQFF

V gene: TRBV7-3
D gene: TRBD2
J gene: TRBJ2-3
clone size: once
CDR3 DNA: TGTGCCAGCAGCACTTTAGCGGGAGGGCCGGGAGATACGCAGTATTTT
CDR3 protein: CASSTLAGGPGDTQYF

V gene: TRBV7-9
D gene: -
J gene: TRBJ2-6
clone size: -
CDR3 DNA: TGTGCCAGCAGCTTAGCGGGAGGCCGGGGATCTGGGGCCAACGTCCTGACTTTC
CDR3 protein: CASSLAGGRGSGANVLTF

V gene: TRBV4-1
D gene: -
J gene: TRBJ1-4
clone size: -
CDR3 DNA: TGCGCCAGCAGCCAAGATCGGGGCCAGGGGAAGAAGTTAGAAAAACTGTTTTTT
CDR3 protein: CASSQDRGQGKKLEKLFF

V gene: TRBV28
D gene: -
J gene: TRBJ1-1
clone size: -
CDR3 DNA: TGTGCCAGCACCGACTTCACTGAAGCTTTCTTT
CDR3 protein: CASTDFTEAFF